This T cell receptor (beta chain) was obtained from a study of blood T cell repertoires in COVID-19. Each participant's cohort was designated according to participant-reported clinical history. The CDR3 is 15 residues long. The germline CDR1 and CDR2 sequences are SNHLY and FYNNEI. The V end lost 5 bases, the J end lost 1 base, and 14 bases lay between the germline ends. TCRdb's table, derived via immunoSEQ multiplex PCR, lists solely in-frame clones and lacks some. Of approximately 250,000 clones listed, about 91% were seen once; the top ten hold 1% to 1.5%. The receptor comes from a middle-aged woman with acute COVID-19. The chain links TRBV2 to TRBJ1-1, with D maybe TRBD1 (5 bases). What was sequenced was PBMCs or T cells enriched from blood (not recorded which). In nucleotides, the CDR3 is TGTGCCAGCAGTAAATACAGGAATACGAACACTGAAGCTTTCTTT. The encoded protein is CASSKYRNTNTEAFF.